The clone carrying this TCR beta chain was counted only a few times. What it binds is unknown. This sample was taken from a study of T-cell reconstitution after alpha-beta-depleted transplantation in children. A library of TCRbeta sequences, prepared with unique molecular identifiers, was generated. TCRdb ran MiXCR on the PCR reads and lists one entry per CDR3 protein. In the table there are approximately 220,000 distinct CDR3 sequences, approximately 17% of which are singletons. V shed 7 bases and J shed 1 base, with 19 bases lying between them. The CDR3 runs to 16 residues. The study, taken as a whole, reports: Surviving recipient T cells and thymic progenitors underlay high day-60 TCRbeta diversity in some patients. When one year had passed after transplant, most T-cell counts and diversity came from newly produced T cells.

The sequencing here drew on PBMCs, mostly from graft donor cells, taken 360 days after TCRalphabeta/CD19-depleted stem cell transplant. The J gene is TRBJ2-5, the V gene TRBV12-3 or TRBV12-4; D is uncertain. This TCR was sampled from a male patient aged 2-9 years who had a stem cell transplant for acute lymphoblastic leukemia, so the T cells may come from the graft donor. CDR3 sequence (DNA): TGTGCCAGCACTACCGGCGTATCGCATACCCAAGAGACCCAGTACTTC. This encodes CASTTGVSHTQETQYF.